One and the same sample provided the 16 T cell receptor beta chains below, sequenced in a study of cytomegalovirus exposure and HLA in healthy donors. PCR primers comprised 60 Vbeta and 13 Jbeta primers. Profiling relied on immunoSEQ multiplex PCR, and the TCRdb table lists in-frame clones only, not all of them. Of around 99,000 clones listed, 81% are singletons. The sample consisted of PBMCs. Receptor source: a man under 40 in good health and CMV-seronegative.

The CDR3 spells CASSQSEGRRHF. The CDR3 region has the DNA TGCGCCAGCAGTCAATCCGAGGGAAGGAGACATTTT. The chain has TRBV23-1 and TRBJ1-5; D is unclear. TRBV23-1 is recorded as an ORF, its role being uncertain. The V gene lost 0 bases and the J gene lost 16 bases, with 13 bases spanning the gap. The CDR3 extends over 12 amino acids.

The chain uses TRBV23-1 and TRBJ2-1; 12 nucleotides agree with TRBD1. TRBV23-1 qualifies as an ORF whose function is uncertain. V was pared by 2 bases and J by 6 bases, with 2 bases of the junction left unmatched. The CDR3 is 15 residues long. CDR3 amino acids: CASSQRDRGLNEQFF. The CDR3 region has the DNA TGCGCCAGCAGTCAACGGGACAGGGGGCTCAATGAGCAGTTCTTC.

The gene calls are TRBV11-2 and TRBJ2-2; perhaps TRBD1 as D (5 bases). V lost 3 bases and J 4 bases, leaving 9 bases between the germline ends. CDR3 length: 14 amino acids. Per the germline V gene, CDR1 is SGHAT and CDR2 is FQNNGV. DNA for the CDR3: TGTGCCAGCAGCTTTTGGGGCCTCACCGGGGAGCTGTTTTTT. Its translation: CASSFWGLTGELFF.

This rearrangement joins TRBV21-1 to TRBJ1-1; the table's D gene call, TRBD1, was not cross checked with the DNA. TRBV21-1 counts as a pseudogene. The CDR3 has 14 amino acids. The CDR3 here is CAREKGAGATEAFF. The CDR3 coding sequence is TGTGCCAGGGAGAAGGGGGCTGGGGCCACTGAAGCTTTCTTT.

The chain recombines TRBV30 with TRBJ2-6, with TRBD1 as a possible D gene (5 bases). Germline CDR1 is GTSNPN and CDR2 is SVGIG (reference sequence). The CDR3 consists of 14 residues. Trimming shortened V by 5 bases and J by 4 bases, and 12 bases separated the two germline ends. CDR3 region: CAWRRGGGANVLTF. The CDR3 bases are TGTGCCTGGCGAAGGGGTGGCGGGGCCAACGTCCTGACTTTC. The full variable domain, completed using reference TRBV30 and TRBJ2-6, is SQTIHQWPATLVQPVGSPLSLECTVEGTSNPNLYWYRQAAGRGLQLLFYSVGIGQISSEVPQNLSASRPQDRQFILSSKKLLLSDSGFYLCAWRRGGGANVLTFGAGSRLTVL.

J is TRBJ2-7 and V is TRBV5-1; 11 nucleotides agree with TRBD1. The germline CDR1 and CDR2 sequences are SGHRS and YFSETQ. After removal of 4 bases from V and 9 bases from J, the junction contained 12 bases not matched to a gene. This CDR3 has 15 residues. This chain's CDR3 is CASSQPGQGVTRQYF. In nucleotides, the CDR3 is TGCGCCAGCAGCCAACCGGGACAGGGGGTAACGAGGCAGTACTTC.

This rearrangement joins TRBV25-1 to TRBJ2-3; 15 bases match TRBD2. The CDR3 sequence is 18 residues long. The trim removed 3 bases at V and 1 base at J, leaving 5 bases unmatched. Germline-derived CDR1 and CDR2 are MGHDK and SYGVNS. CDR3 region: CASSDPGLAGGGTDTQYF. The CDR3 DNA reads TGTGCCAGCAGTGACCCGGGACTAGCGGGAGGCGGCACAGATACGCAGTATTTT.

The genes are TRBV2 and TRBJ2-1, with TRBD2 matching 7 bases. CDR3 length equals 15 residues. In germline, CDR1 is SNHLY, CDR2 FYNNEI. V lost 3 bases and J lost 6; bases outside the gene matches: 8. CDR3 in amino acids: CASSEWEGMGNEQFF. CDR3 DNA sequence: TGTGCCAGCAGTGAGTGGGAGGGGATGGGCAATGAGCAGTTCTTC.

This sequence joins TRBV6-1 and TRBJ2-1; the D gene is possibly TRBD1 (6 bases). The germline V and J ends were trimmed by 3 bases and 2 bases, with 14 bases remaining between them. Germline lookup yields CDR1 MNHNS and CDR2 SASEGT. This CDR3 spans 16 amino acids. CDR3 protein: CASSDKGVPPYNEQFF. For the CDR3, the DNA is TGTGCCAGCAGTGATAAGGGGGTCCCGCCCTACAATGAGCAGTTCTTC.

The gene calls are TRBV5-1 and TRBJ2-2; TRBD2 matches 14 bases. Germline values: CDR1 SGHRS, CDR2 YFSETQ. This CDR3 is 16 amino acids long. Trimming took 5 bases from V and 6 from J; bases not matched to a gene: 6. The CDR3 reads CASSWTSGGSAGELFF. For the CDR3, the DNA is TGCGCCAGCAGTTGGACTAGCGGGGGGAGCGCCGGGGAGCTGTTTTTT.

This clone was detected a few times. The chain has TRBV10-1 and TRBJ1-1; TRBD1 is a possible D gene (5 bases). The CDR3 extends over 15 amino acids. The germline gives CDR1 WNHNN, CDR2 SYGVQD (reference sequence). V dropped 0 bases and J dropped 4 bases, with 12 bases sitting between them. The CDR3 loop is CASSESQGRVTEAFF. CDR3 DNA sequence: TGCGCCAGCAGTGAGTCCCAGGGCCGGGTCACTGAAGCTTTCTTT.

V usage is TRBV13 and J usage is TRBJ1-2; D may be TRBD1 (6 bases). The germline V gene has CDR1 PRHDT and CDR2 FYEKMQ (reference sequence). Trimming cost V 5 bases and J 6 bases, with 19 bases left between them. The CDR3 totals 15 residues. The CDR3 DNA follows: TGTGCCAGCAGCCTTGGACAGTTTTTATTCCATGGCTACACCTTC. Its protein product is CASSLGQFLFHGYTF.

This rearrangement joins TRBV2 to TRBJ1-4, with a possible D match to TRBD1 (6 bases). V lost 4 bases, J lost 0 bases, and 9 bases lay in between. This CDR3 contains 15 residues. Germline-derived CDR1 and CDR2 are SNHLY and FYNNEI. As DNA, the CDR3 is TGTGCCAGCAGTGGGGGGCAGTCAACTAATGAAAAACTGTTTTTT. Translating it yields CASSGGQSTNEKLFF.

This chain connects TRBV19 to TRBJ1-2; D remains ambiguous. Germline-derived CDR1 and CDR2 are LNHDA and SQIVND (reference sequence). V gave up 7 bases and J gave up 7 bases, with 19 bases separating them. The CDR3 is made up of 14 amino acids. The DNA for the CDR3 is TGTGCCAGTACCATAATGGTCGGGTCAAGTGGCTACACCTTC. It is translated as CASTIMVGSSGYTF.

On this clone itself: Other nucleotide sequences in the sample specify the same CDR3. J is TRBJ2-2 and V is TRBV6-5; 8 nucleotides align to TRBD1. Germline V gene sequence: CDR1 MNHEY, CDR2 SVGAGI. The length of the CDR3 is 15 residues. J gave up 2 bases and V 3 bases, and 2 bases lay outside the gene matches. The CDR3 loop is CASSYDRGNTGELFF. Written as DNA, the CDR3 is TGTGCCAGCAGTTATGACAGGGGTAACACCGGGGAGCTGTTTTTT.

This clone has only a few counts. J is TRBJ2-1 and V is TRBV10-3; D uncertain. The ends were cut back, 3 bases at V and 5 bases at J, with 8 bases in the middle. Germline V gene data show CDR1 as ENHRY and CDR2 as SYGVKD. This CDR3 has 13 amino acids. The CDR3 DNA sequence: TGTGCCATCAGTGAAAACGGTAACAATGAGCAGTTCTTC. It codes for CAISENGNNEQFF.